Described below is a single TCR beta chain sequence and its context. Profiling relied on immunoSEQ multiplex PCR, and the TCRdb table lists in-frame clones only, not all of them. The data show about 280,000 clones, around nine tenths seen once. This sample stems from a study of blood T cell repertoires in COVID-19. CDR3 length equals 17 residues. Germline-derived CDR1 and CDR2 are KGHSH and LQKENI. V gave up 2 bases and J gave up 2 bases, with 17 bases separating them. The rearrangement joins TRBV18 to TRBJ2-3; D is uncertain. The sequenced sample consisted of peripheral blood. This clonotype originated in a woman in her 30s with COVID-19, enrolled during active disease. In nucleotides, the CDR3 is TGTGCCAGCTCACCATACGAGGTACCTACCACCACAGATACGCAGTATTTT. Translating gives CASSPYEVPTTTDTQYF.